The rows below give T cell receptor beta chains drawn from one sample of a study of OX40 agonist ivuxolimab in advanced cancers. TCRdb's table, derived via immunoSEQ multiplex PCR, lists solely in-frame clones and lacks some. The data show tens of thousands of clones, roughly 90% seen once. This sample comprised CD4+ or CD8+ T cells sorted from blood, obtained in a trial of the OX40 agonist ivuxolimab. These receptors all stem from an adult with an advanced solid tumor such as melanoma, head and neck, liver or kidney cancer. Each CDR3 is given with its conserved first and last residue. D genes are given only for firm matches. Rows may omit the clone size; those that give it use once, few, many or a size class.

TRBJ1-1 . TRBV6-6 . CASSRSGDLTETFF TGTGCCAGCAGTCGCAGTGGGGACCTCACTGAAACTTTCTTT
TRBJ2-7 . TRBV5-4 . CASSLPRDPALSEQYF TGTGCCAGCAGCCTCCCTAGGGACCCAGCATTGAGTGAGCAGTACTTC
TRBJ1-2 . TRBV27 TRBD1 CASSLYRGGANYGYTF TGTGCCAGCAGTTTGTACAGGGGGGGAGCTAACTATGGCTACACCTTC
TRBJ2-7 . TRBV29-1 . CSVENGGTYEQYF TGCAGCGTTGAAAACGGGGGCACCTACGAGCAGTACTTC
TRBJ1-3 . TRBV27 . CASSPLDSSGNTIYF TGTGCCAGCAGTCCTCTGGATAGCTCTGGAAACACCATATATTTT
TRBJ1-4 . TRBV4-3 . CASSQDSSTNEKLFF TGCGCCAGCAGCCAAGATTCATCGACTAATGAAAAACTGTTTTTT
TRBJ2-3 . TRBV27 TRBD2 CASSLYAAGGGTDTQYF TGTGCCAGCAGTTTATATGCGGCGGGGGGGGGCACAGATACGCAGTATTTT
TRBJ2-6 . TRBV19 . CASSISSSGANVLTF TGTGCCAGTAGTATATCTAGCTCTGGGGCCAACGTCCTGACTTTC
TRBJ2-3 . TRBV7-6 . CASSLVGGLASTDTQYF TGTGCCAGCAGCTTGGTAGGGGGGCTCGCTAGCACAGATACGCAGTATTTT
TRBJ2-4 once TRBV5-4 . CASSFGGAKNIQYF TGTGCCAGCAGCTTCGGAGGGGCCAAAAACATTCAGTACTTC